This T cell receptor (beta chain) is from a study of a mutant IDH1 vaccine in newly diagnosed glioma. Background on the study: Pretreatment consisted of radiotherapy, temozolomide, or both, with most receiving both.

Using immunoSEQ multiplex PCR, the repertoire was profiled, and TCRdb retains in-frame clones only, with some absent. The sample includes 45,000 to 60,000 clones, around four fifths of them seen just once. This CDR3 is built from 12 residues. V was cut by 0 bases and J by 8 bases, with 8 bases left in between. The germline gives CDR1 SGHKS, CDR2 YYEKEE (reference sequence). As to time point: week 5, during vaccination. Each dose delivered 300 ug of mutant IDH1 20-mer peptide subcutaneously with imiquimod. With regard to this clone: The antigen is not known.

This chain joins TRBV5-5 and TRBJ1-2; no clear D gene. Specimen: PBMCs, collected from a glioma patient whose treatment included an IDH1 peptide vaccine. The receptor was derived from a man between 45 and 60 years old with glioma. Here the CDR3 reads CASSLEGRGYTF. Written as DNA, the CDR3 is TGTGCCAGCAGCTTGGAAGGGCGCGGCTACACCTTC.